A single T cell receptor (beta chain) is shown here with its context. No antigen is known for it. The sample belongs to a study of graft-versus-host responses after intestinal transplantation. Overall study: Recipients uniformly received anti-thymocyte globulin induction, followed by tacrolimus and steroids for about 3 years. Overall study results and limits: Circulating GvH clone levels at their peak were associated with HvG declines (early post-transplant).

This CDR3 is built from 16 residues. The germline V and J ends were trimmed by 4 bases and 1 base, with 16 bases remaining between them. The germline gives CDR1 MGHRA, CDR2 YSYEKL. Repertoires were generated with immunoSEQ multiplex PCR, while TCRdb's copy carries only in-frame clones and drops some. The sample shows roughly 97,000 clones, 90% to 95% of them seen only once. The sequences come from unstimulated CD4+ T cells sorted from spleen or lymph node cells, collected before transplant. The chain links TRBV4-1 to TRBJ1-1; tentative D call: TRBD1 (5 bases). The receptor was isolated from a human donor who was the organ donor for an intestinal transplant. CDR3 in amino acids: CASSPMGEGPNTEAFF. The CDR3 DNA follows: TGCGCCAGCAGCCCGATGGGGGAGGGGCCGAACACTGAAGCTTTCTTT.